These T cell receptor beta chains were read from a single sample in a study of OX40 agonist ivuxolimab in advanced cancers. Measured with immunoSEQ multiplex PCR; TCRdb has only the in-frame clones, and not every one. The repertoire consists of around 90,000 clones, with roughly 90% occurring once and the leading ten covering over 2%. Sequenced material: CD4+ or CD8+ T cells sorted from blood, taken in a trial of the OX40 agonist ivuxolimab. The receptors were sampled from an adult with an advanced solid tumor such as melanoma, head and neck, liver or kidney cancer. Both conserved end residues are part of each CDR3. A row's size may be missing; if present it is once, few, many or a size class.

J gene	CDR3 length	V gene	clone size	CDR3 protein
TRBJ2-1	14	TRBV29-1	.	CSVASGLAIYEQFF
TRBJ2-2	14	TRBV7-9	.	CASSSGPTAGELFF
TRBJ2-5	13	TRBV2	.	CASSGDTQETQYF
TRBJ1-1	13	TRBV28	.	CASSLIGDSEAFF
TRBJ2-6	17	TRBV5-4	once	CASSADRGSTGANVLTF
TRBJ2-5	13	TRBV30	.	CAWARQGEETQYF
TRBJ1-2	13	TRBV5-6	.	CASSLGRDYGYTF
TRBJ1-2	15	TRBV6-5	.	CASSSNLGQFYGYTF
TRBJ2-5	15	TRBV27	few	CASSFRWGGEETQYF
TRBJ1-1	13	TRBV30	.	CAWSVHLNTEAFF
TRBJ1-1	13	TRBV5-1	.	CASSRVQGGDAFF
TRBJ1-1	15	TRBV6-5	.	CASSYSGTGGTEAFF
TRBJ2-1	15	TRBV7-2	.	CASSWGRVVNSEQFF
TRBJ2-3	19	TRBV7-9	.	CASSLDLGGGKPAADTQYF
TRBJ2-4	15	TRBV5-4	once	CASSLEGTTKNIQYF
TRBJ2-3	16	TRBV5-1	.	CASSLALAKYTDTQYF
TRBJ2-1	15	TRBV5-4	.	CASSPGDPVNNEQFF
TRBJ2-7	14	TRBV6-1	.	CASSESPPGHEQYF
TRBJ2-7	15	TRBV7-8	.	CASSRMGGSSYEQYF
TRBJ2-7	14	TRBV28	.	CASSRDPGMSEQYF
TRBJ2-2	16	TRBV19	.	CASIGGGRANTGELFF
TRBJ1-2	15	TRBV28	.	CASSLWGEGPYGYTF
TRBJ2-3	17	TRBV15	.	CATSRDNHRGRTDTQYF
TRBJ1-2	10	TRBV20-1	.	CSGGNYGYTF
TRBJ2-7	15	TRBV19	.	CASSSTGTGAFEQYF
TRBJ2-2	14	TRBV6-1	.	CASSEFTNTGELFF
TRBJ2-1	16	TRBV5-1	.	CASSLMAGTYGNEQFF
TRBJ2-7	16	TRBV21-1	.	CASSSLSFPRSYEQYF
TRBJ2-1	17	TRBV5-1	.	CASSLSSLGPVYNEQFF
TRBJ2-7	14	TRBV10-3	.	CAISGGLGSGEQYF
TRBJ2-1	15	TRBV11-2	once	CASSPDPSSYNEQFF
TRBJ2-3	17	TRBV10-3	.	CAISESIAGHSTDTQYF
TRBJ2-2	13	TRBV19	.	CASSIQGTGELFF
TRBJ2-7	12	TRBV5-5	.	CASSGDFYEQYF
TRBJ2-2	15	TRBV7-2	.	CASSLVGLNTGELFF
TRBJ2-3	13	TRBV25-1	.	CASSEPRLAGVTF
TRBJ2-6	16	TRBV7-2	.	CASSPGQTTGANVLTF
TRBJ2-4	16	TRBV19	few	CARETPGQGAPNIQYF
TRBJ2-5	16	TRBV7-2	once	CASSFGHGPLQETQYF
TRBJ2-3	15	TRBV5-1	.	CASSGASHSTDTQYF
TRBJ1-1	16	TRBV5-1	once	CASSLELGQGNTEAFF
TRBJ2-5	15	TRBV19	.	CASNPQWGTKETQYF